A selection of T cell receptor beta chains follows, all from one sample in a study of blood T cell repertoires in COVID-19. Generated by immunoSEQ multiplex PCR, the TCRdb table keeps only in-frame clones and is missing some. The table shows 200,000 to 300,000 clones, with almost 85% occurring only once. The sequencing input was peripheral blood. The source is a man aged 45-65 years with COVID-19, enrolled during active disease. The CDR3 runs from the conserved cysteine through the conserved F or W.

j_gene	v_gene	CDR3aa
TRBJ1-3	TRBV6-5	CATARGSGNTIYF
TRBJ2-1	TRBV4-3	CASSQDLTSSSFF
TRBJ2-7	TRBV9	CASSVAPDRVVYEQYF
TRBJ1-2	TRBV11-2	CASSPWTGDHYGYTF
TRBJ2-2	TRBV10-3	CAISNPADRGTGELFF
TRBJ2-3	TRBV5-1	CASSLGQGADTQYF
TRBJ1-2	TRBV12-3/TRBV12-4	CASSLVGGQSYTF
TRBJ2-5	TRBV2	CASSPAGVAGETQYF
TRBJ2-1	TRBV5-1	CASREGVENEQFF
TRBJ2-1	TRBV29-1	CSVAVAGGYNEQFF
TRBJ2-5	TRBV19	CASSVGLAGQTQYF
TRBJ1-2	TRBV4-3	CASSQVEGPYGYTF
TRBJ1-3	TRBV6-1	CASSDWQSSGNTIYF
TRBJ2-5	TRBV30	CAWDRVRETQYF
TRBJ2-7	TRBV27	CASSPGGAFYEQYF
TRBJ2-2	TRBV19	CASIRSTSGGLAGELFF
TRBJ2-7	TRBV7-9	CASSLGTGTLDYEQYF
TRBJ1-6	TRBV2	CASSVLQSSYNSPLHF
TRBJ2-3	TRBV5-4	CASSLGPSGGTSTDTQYF
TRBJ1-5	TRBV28	CASTPPRGGQHF
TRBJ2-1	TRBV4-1	CASSQETPRQGNEQFF
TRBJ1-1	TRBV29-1	CSAGTGGAPEAFF
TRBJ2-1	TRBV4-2	CASSQDLAGDNEQFF
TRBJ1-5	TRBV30	CAWDNIQGAHQPQHF
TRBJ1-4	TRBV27	CASSLWGRGHEKLFF
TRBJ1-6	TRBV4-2	CASSPWTGHDSYNSPLHF
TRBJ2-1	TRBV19	CASKRTGVYNEQFF
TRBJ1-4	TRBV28	CASSLSSGFNNEKLFF
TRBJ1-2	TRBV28	CASSLGQGLGGYTF
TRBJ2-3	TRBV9	CASSAYLEDTQYF
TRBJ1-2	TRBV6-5	CACAGTESNYGYTF
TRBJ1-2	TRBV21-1	CASSKKEGQGAGYTF
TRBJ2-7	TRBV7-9	CASSAPGVTYEQYF
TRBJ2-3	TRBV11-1	CASSFRRGGTDTQYF
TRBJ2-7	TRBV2	CASSEMRDEQYF
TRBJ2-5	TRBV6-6	CASSYQRGRQETQYF
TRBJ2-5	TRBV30	CAWSVLTGSTETQYF
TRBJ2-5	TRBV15	CATSSRGRYQETQYF
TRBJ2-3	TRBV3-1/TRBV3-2	CASSHGTSGRDTQYF
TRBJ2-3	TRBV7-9	CASSFASGGTDTQYF
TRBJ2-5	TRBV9	CASSVSGVREETQYF
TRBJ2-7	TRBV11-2	CASSADSGSYEQYF
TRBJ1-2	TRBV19	CASSIMSGSGYTF